The 13 T cell receptor beta chains presented below share a single source sample, sequenced in a study of blood T cell repertoires in COVID-19. TCRdb keeps only in-frame clones here, not all; method: immunoSEQ multiplex PCR. There are under 200,000 clones in the sample; roughly 88% occur only once, and 1% to 1.5% lies in the top ten. Material: peripheral blood. The source is a man between 60 and 70 years old who had recovered from COVID-19.

The chain is built from TRBV7-9 and TRBJ2-1; possible D gene TRBD2, 6 bases. V lost 7 bases and J 8 bases, leaving 12 bases between the germline ends. This CDR3 is 12 amino acids long. Germline lookup yields CDR1 SEHNR and CDR2 FQNEAQ (reference sequence). CDR3 nucleotides: TGTGCCAGCAAATCTCGGGGGTATGAGCAGTTCTTC. Its translation: CASKSRGYEQFF.

This rearrangement joins TRBV2 to TRBJ2-1; 7 nucleotides agree with TRBD1. The CDR3 is made up of 17 amino acids. Germline V lookup: CDR1 SNHLY, CDR2 FYNNEI. The V and J ends lost 2 bases and 3 bases, in that order; junction bases with no gene match: 10. The CDR3 bases are TGTGCCAGCAGTGAAAGGGCGCCGGCAGGGGGCTACAATGAGCAGTTCTTC. This translates into CASSERAPAGGYNEQFF.

This clone was counted between two and nine times. This sequence joins TRBV3-1 (or the pseudogene TRBV3-2) and TRBJ1-1; possible D gene TRBD1, 5 bases. Germline V gene sequence: CDR1 LGHDT, CDR2 YNNKEL (reference sequence). CDR3 length equals 14 residues. V was cut by 1 base and J by 8 bases, with 14 bases left in between. For the CDR3, the DNA is TGTGCCAGCAGCCAAGGTAGGGGTGGGCTCGAAGCTTTCTTT. Its translation: CASSQGRGGLEAFF.

The rearrangement links TRBV15 to TRBJ2-5; the D gene is possibly TRBD2 (5 bases). The germline V and J ends were trimmed by 5 bases and 2 bases, with 15 bases remaining between them. The CDR3 has 15 amino acids. Germline-derived CDR1 and CDR2 are LNHNV and YYDKDF (reference sequence). The CDR3 DNA sequence: TGTGCCACCAGCGGAGGCGGACTCTCACAAGAGACCCAGTACTTC. As protein: CATSGGGLSQETQYF. The entire variable domain, with the rest obtained from reference TRBV15 and TRBJ2-5, is as follows: DAMVIQNPRYQVTQFGKPVTLSCSQTLNHNVMYWYQQKSSQAPKLLFHYYDKDFNNEADTPDNFQSRRPNTSFCFLDIRSPGLGDTAMYLCATSGGGLSQETQYFGPGTRLLVL.

V and J are TRBV3-1 (or the pseudogene TRBV3-2) and TRBJ1-2; 9 positions agree with TRBD1. This CDR3 has 16 residues. J lost 7 bases, V lost 1 base, and 10 bases had no gene match. Germline CDR1 and CDR2: LGHDT and YNNKEL (reference sequence). CDR3 in amino acids: CASSQGYEDRGGGYTF. In nucleotides, the CDR3 is TGTGCCAGCAGCCAAGGTTATGAGGACAGGGGTGGTGGCTACACCTTC.

The sample holds a few counts of this clone. CDR3: CASSFGTGGDTEAFF. DNA for the CDR3: TGTGCCAGCAGCTTTGGGACAGGGGGGGACACTGAAGCTTTCTTT. The chain couples TRBV9 to TRBJ1-1, with 11 bases matching TRBD1. The CDR3 contains 15 residues. Unmatched junction bases numbered 5, after V lost 4 bases and J lost 3 bases. The germline gives CDR1 SGDLS, CDR2 YYNGEE.

This clone has just one count. This chain uses TRBV5-4 with TRBJ2-7; TRBD1 agrees at 7 bases. The CDR3 consists of 14 residues. Losses at the gene ends were 0 bases for V and 4 bases for J; bases not matched to a gene: 4. In germline, CDR1 is SGHNT, CDR2 YYREEE (reference sequence). The CDR3 DNA follows: TGTGCCAGCAGCTTGGTAGGGGGCGCGTACGAGCAGTACTTC. This encodes CASSLVGGAYEQYF.

V gene TRBV11-2 combines with J gene TRBJ1-3; a possible D gene is TRBD1 (5 bases). In germline, CDR1 is SGHAT, CDR2 FQNNGV. V gave up 3 bases and J gave up 0 bases, with 12 bases separating them. The CDR3 spans 16 residues. The CDR3 coding sequence is TGTGCCAGCAGCTTTCAGGGCCCTCACTCTGGAAACACCATATATTTT. Protein product: CASSFQGPHSGNTIYF.

CDR3 loop: CASRDPTEGSNQPQHF. The CDR3 DNA sequence: TGTGCCAGCAGGGACCCAACGGAGGGTAGCAATCAGCCCCAGCATTTT. The V and J genes are TRBV27 and TRBJ1-5; D is unclear. Looked up from germline, CDR1 is MNHEY and CDR2 is SMNVEV (reference sequence). This CDR3 is 16 amino acids long. With 6 bases removed from V and 0 bases from J, the gap between germline ends came to 15 bases.

This clone appeared once. The J gene is TRBJ1-2, the V gene TRBV23-1; no clear D gene. TRBV23-1 is an ORF, with its function uncertain. V lost 2 bases and J lost 4, with 14 bases in between. CDR3 length: 15 amino acids. CDR3 bases: TGCGCCAGCAGTCAACCGAGGAGTTCGGTCTATGGCTACACCTTC. Its translation is CASSQPRSSVYGYTF.

The V gene is TRBV5-4, the J gene TRBJ2-7, with TRBD2 matching over 8 bases. CDR3 length equals 17 residues. Germline lookup yields CDR1 SGHNT and CDR2 YYREEE (reference sequence). The V gene end was trimmed by 4 bases and the J gene end by 0 bases; junction bases not matched to a gene: 12. The DNA for the CDR3 is TGTGCCAGCAGCCGGGGGGGTAGCGGGGTGGGCTCCTACGAGCAGTACTTC. This translates into CASSRGGSGVGSYEQYF.

This clone was found once. In DNA form, the CDR3 reads TGTGCCAGCAGTTCGCACAGCTCAGGGGGCTCAGATCAGCCCCAGCATTTT. Amino acid sequence: CASSSHSSGGSDQPQHF. The chain combines TRBV27 with TRBJ1-5; TRBD1 matches at 8 bases. The CDR3 length is 17 residues. Germline V gene data show CDR1 as MNHEY and CDR2 as SMNVEV (reference sequence). V lost 4 bases, J lost 5 bases, and 13 bases stayed unmatched.

The V call is TRBV7-2, the J call TRBJ1-5; D is possibly TRBD1 (6 bases). The CDR3 has 16 amino acids. Trimming took off 1 base at V and 1 base at J, with 11 bases between the two ends. The germline V gene encodes CDR1 SGHTA and CDR2 FQGNSA. CDR3 bases: TGTGCCAGCAGCTTAGGACCTCAGGGGAGCAATCAGCCCCAGCATTTT. Encoded protein: CASSLGPQGSNQPQHF.